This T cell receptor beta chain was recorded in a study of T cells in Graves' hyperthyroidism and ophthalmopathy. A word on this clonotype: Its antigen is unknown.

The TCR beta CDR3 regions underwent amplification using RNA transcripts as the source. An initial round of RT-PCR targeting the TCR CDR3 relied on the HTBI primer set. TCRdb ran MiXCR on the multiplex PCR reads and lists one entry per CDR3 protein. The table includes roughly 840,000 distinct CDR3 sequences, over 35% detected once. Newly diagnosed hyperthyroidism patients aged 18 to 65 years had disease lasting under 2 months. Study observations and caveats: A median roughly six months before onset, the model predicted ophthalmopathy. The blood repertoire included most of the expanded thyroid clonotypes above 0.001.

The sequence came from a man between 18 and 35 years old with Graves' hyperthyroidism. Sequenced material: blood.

The CDR3 reads CASSPALRGRETQYF. The DNA for the CDR3 is TGCGCCAGCAGCCCAGCCCTCCGGGGAAGGGAGACCCAGTACTTC. J is TRBJ2-5 and V is TRBV5-1; D is perhaps TRBD2 (5 bases). CDR1 SGHRS and CDR2 YFSETQ come from the germline V gene. V lost 4 bases and J lost 5, with 18 bases in between. The CDR3 runs 15 residues.